The 5 T cell receptor beta chains below all came from one sample that was sequenced in a study of CD8 T cells in Susac syndrome. With random hexamers, 0.5 to 1 ug RNA was reverse transcribed. TCRdb reprocessed the immunoSEQ multiplex PCR reads with MiXCR, giving one entry per CDR3 protein. The sample has 150,000 to 200,000 distinct CDR3 sequences, around 93% seen once; the top ten hold about 0.088%. The sample was CD4+ T cells from PBMCs. The receptor set was obtained from a human donor with multiple sclerosis.

The chain combines TRBV5-1 with TRBJ2-3, with TRBD2 matching 12 bases. This CDR3 is 14 amino acids long. V lost 3 bases to trimming and J lost 6 bases; unmatched junction nucleotides: 2. Germline CDR1 and CDR2: SGHRS and YFSETQ. The DNA for the CDR3 is TGCGCCAGCAGCTCCGGGACTAGCGGGGATACGCAGTATTTT. Its protein product is CASSSGTSGDTQYF.

This sequence joins TRBV4-2 and TRBJ2-2; D unresolved. This CDR3 has 17 amino acids. The V gene lost 0 bases and the J gene lost 7 bases, with 18 bases spanning the gap. Germline CDR1 and CDR2: LGHNA and YNFKEQ. Written as DNA, the CDR3 is TGTGCCAGCAGCCAAGATCCCAAGACACACAGCAGCGGGGAGCTGTTTTTT. Protein sequence: CASSQDPKTHSSGELFF.

V usage is TRBV7-2 and J usage is TRBJ2-3; 8 nucleotides line up with TRBD1. The V segment lost 5 bases and the J segment 9 bases; nucleotides outside the gene matches: 16. CDR1 and CDR2 (germline): SGHTA, FQGNSA. This CDR3 contains 16 residues. As DNA, the CDR3 is TGTGCCAGCAGCCCTACCGGGACAGGCTCACGGGGGACGCAGTATTTT. Amino acid sequence: CASSPTGTGSRGTQYF.

The chain couples TRBV10-3 to TRBJ2-6; 9 positions agree with TRBD1. Germline CDR1 and CDR2: ENHRY and SYGVKD. The V and J ends lost 1 base and 1 base, in that order; junction bases with no gene match: 8. This CDR3 is built from 19 residues. As DNA, the CDR3 is TGTGCCATCAGTGAGTTGGCCGGGACAGGGCGGTCTGGGGCCAACGTCCTGACTTTC. Amino acids: CAISELAGTGRSGANVLTF.

The chain is built from TRBV25-1 and TRBJ2-2, with TRBD1 matching 9 bases. The CDR3 contains 15 residues. The V segment lost 6 bases and the J segment 1 base; nucleotides outside the gene matches: 3. CDR1 and CDR2 (germline): MGHDK, SYGVNS. CDR3 loop: CASRRGQGNTGELFF. The CDR3 DNA is TGTGCCAGCAGAAGGGGACAGGGGAACACCGGGGAGCTGTTTTTT.